The TCR beta chain under discussion was sequenced for a study of monozygotic twins with inflammatory bowel disease. TCRdb processed the 5' RACE reads again and assigns one entry to each CDR3 protein, with no DNA. The table lists roughly 330,000 distinct CDR3 sequences. CDR1 MNHEY and CDR2 SVGEGT come from the germline V gene. This CDR3 comprises 13 residues. The rearrangement uses TRBV6-2 or TRBV6-3 and TRBJ2-5. This receptor was taken from a human donor with ulcerative colitis or Crohn's disease, or a healthy co-twin of an affected twin (not recorded which). The specimen was blood. Here the CDR3 reads CASSYLAQETQYF.